This T cell receptor (beta chain) was found in a study of T cell responses to AZD1222 COVID-19 vaccine. Profiled with immunoSEQ multiplex PCR; TCRdb holds only in-frame clones, not every one. The sample lists about 92,000 clones, around 86% occurring once. Trimming left V 8 bases short and J 2 bases short, with 16 bases between. From germline, CDR1 is MDHEN and CDR2 SYDVKM. This CDR3 has 14 residues. The source of this sequence is an adult in good health. The material was peripheral blood, obtained on day 0 of AZD1222 vaccination. The J gene is TRBJ2-7, the V gene TRBV28; D is perhaps TRBD1 (6 bases). The CDR3 region is CASQPSTGPYEQYF. The CDR3 DNA is TGTGCCAGCCAACCCTCGACAGGCCCCTACGAGCAGTACTTC.